This T cell receptor (beta chain) comes out of a study of cytomegalovirus exposure and HLA in healthy donors. Findings and caveats of the study: Later analysis identified a missense DCLRE1C variant that was linked to TCR beta V- and J-gene trimming.

Germline V gene data show CDR1 as SGDLS and CDR2 as YYNGEE. V lost 1 base and J lost 5, with 14 bases in between. This CDR3 has 15 amino acids. About this clone: Antigen: not known.

This PCR relied on a set of 60 Vbeta primers and 13 Jbeta primers. The repertoire was sequenced with immunoSEQ multiplex PCR; TCRdb's copy has only in-frame clones and lacks some. The sample has about 180,000 clones; roughly 88% are singletons. The sequenced sample was PBMCs. This clonotype was obtained from a girl aged 2 to 9 in good health and CMV-seropositive. V gene TRBV9 combines with J gene TRBJ2-3, with D perhaps matching TRBD1 (5 bases). CDR3 residues: CASSVTQAQGDTQYF. The CDR3 DNA follows: TGTGCCAGCAGCGTAACTCAGGCCCAGGGAGATACGCAGTATTTT.